These T cell receptor beta chains were read from a single sample in a study of shared clonotypes between healthy human individuals. Only in-frame clones appear in the TCRdb table, and some are missing; sequencing was by immunoSEQ multiplex PCR. Of about 2,200,000 clones in the sample, roughly 91% were seen once. Sequenced: naive CD8+ T cells from PBMCs. Source of these receptors: a man between 18 and 29 years old in good health. Some clones in this sample may be carry-over from other donors' samples. CDR3s include the opening cysteine and the closing phenylalanine or tryptophan.

14	TRBV7-3	TRBJ1-1	CASSEEGFNTEAFF
14	TRBV7-2	TRBJ2-3	CASSLVMGTDTQYF
14	TRBV28	TRBJ2-6	CASIPTVGANVLTF
18	TRBV4-1	TRBJ1-5	CASSLTSGTGGFNQPQHF
14	TRBV7-3	TRBJ2-5	CASSLFSPGETQYF
15	TRBV4-1	TRBJ2-7	CASSPSPGTGSEQYF
15	TRBV15	TRBJ1-1	CATSRVREKVTEAFF
9	TRBV23-1	TRBJ2-7	CASITPGAF
16	TRBV27	TRBJ2-1	CASSYDREGVNNEQFF
15	TRBV9	TRBJ1-1	CASSAGGGPNTEAFF
15	TRBV7-3	TRBJ2-6	CASSLDGSGANVLTF
14	TRBV19	TRBJ1-2	CASTTSRLNYGYTF
15	TRBV9	TRBJ2-5	CASSVDGTTREDQYF
14	TRBV19	TRBJ2-1	CASSILGGDNEQFF
17	TRBV6-1	TRBJ1-1	CASSERNPRFLNTEAFF
15	TRBV7-9	TRBJ1-2	CASSLELPGNYGYTF
16	TRBV27	TRBJ1-1	CASSSHRGLENTEAFF
17	TRBV10-3	TRBJ2-3	CAISESAGTGGTDTQYF
11	TRBV2	TRBJ2-1	CASSEDNEQFF
16	TRBV7-6	TRBJ2-1	CASSLVGLAGVNEQFF
13	TRBV14	TRBJ1-1	CASSRRWNTEAFF
14	TRBV18	TRBJ2-7	CASSGTGASYEQYF
16	TRBV19	TRBJ2-2	CASSDPDRGNTGELFF
15	TRBV28	TRBJ1-1	CASWTLIGRDPEAFF
13	TRBV30	TRBJ1-2	CAWREKPVGGYTF
15	TRBV11-3	TRBJ2-7	CASSLGGLAGDEQYF
14	TRBV5-1	TRBJ2-7	CASSLAPLRDEQYF
14	TRBV28	TRBJ2-3	CASRFHEGRDTQYF
13	TRBV19	TRBJ2-7	CASSIDKGYEQYF
14	TRBV6-5	TRBJ2-7	CASRTRQLSYEQYF
13	TRBV1	TRBJ2-7	CTSSRDSKNGQYF
14	TRBV7-3	TRBJ2-1	CASSSPELYNEQFF
17	TRBV19	TRBJ2-3	CASSIDLGLAVTDTQYF
14	TRBV5-6	TRBJ2-2	CASSLGQNTGELFF
15	TRBV28	TRBJ2-7	CASSPRAAGAYEQYF
16	TRBV11-2	TRBJ2-7	CASSTRTREHPYEQYF
17	TRBV9	TRBJ2-3	CASSAAAGGLSTDTQYF